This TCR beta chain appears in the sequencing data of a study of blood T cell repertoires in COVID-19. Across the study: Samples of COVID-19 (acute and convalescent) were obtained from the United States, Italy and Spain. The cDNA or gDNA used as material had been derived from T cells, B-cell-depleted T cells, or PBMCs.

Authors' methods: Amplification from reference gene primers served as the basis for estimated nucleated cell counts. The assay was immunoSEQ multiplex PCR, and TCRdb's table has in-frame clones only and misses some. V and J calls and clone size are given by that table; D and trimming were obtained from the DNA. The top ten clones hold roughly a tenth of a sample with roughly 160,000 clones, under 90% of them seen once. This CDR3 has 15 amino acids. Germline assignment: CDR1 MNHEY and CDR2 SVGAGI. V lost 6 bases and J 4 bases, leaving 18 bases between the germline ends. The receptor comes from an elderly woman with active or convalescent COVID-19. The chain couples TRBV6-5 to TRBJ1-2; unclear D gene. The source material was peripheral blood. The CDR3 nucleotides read TGTGCCAGCAGCCGGTCCTACGGGGAGGCCTATGGCTACACCTTC. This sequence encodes CASSRSYGEAYGYTF.